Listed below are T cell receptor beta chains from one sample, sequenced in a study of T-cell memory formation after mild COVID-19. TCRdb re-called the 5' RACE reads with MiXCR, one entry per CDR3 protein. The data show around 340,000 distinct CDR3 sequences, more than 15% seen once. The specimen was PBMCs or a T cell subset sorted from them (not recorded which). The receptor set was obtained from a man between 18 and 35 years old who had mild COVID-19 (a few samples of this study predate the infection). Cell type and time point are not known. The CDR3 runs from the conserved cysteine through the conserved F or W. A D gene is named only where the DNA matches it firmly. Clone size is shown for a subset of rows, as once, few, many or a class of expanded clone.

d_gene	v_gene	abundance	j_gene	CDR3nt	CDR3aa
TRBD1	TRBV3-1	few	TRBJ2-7	TGTGCCAGCAGCCCGGCGGGGGACAGGGCCTACGAGCAGTACTTC	CASSPAGDRAYEQYF
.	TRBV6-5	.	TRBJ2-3	TGTGCCAGCAGGGGACTCAGTGCAGATACGCAGTATTTT	CASRGLSADTQYF
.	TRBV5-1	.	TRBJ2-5	TGCGCCAGCAGCTTGCCAGAAGAGACCCAGTACTTC	CASSLPEETQYF
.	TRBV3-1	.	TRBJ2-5	TGTGCCAGCAGCCAAGACCTCTATGTGGGGGCGGGCCCTAGAGGCCCAGAGACCCAGTACTTC	CASSQDLYVGAGPRGPETQYF
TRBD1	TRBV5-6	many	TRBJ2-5	TGTGCCAGCAGCTTGTGGACAGGGAAGGGGCAAGAGACCCAGTACTTC	CASSLWTGKGQETQYF
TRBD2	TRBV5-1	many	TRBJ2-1	TGCGCCAGCAGCTTCGGGACTAGCGGCTGGAATGAGCAGTTCTTC	CASSFGTSGWNEQFF
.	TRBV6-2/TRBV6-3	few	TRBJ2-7	TGTGCCAGCAGCCCGACAGGTGAAGCCGACGAGCAGTACTTC	CASSPTGEADEQYF
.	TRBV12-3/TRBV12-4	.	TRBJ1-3	TGTGCCAGCAGCCCCCACAACTCTGGAAACACCATATATTTT	CASSPHNSGNTIYF
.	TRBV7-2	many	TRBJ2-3	TGTGCCAGCAGCTACAGGGTTACAGATACGCAGTATTTT	CASSYRVTDTQYF
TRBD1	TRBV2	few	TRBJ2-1	TGTGCCAGCTTCATTGGGACAGGCTATTACAATGAGCAGTTCTTC	CASFIGTGYYNEQFF
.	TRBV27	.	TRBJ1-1	TGTGCCAAGCAAGACGGTCACACTGAAGCTTTCTTT	CAKQDGHTEAFF
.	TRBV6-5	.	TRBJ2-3	TGTGCCAGCAGTTACTTAGGGGAGACAGATACGCAGTATTTT	CASSYLGETDTQYF
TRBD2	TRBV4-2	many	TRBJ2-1	TGTGCCAGCAGCCAAGACTGGACTAGCGGGGTAGGAGAGCAGTTCTTC	CASSQDWTSGVGEQFF
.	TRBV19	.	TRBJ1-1	TGTGCCAGTAGTGTGAACAGAGCGATGAACACTGAAGCTTTCTTT	CASSVNRAMNTEAFF
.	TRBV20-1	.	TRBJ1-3	TGCAGTGCTAGAGGCCCCCTCTCTGGAAACACCATATATTTT	CSARGPLSGNTIYF
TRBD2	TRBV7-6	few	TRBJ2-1	TGTGCCAGCAGCCTAAGCGGGGGGGAATACAATGAGCAGTTCTTC	CASSLSGGEYNEQFF
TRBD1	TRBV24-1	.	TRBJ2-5	TGTGCCACCGAGGGGACAGGGAGTACAGGGGAGACCCAGTACTTC	CATEGTGSTGETQYF
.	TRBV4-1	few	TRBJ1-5	TGCGCCAGCAGCCAAGAGACAGTCAATCAGCCCCAGCATTTT	CASSQETVNQPQHF
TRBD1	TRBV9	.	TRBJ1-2	TGTGCCAGCATTGGGGACAGGGGAAATGGCTACACCTTC	CASIGDRGNGYTF
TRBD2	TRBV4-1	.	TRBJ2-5	TGCGCCAGCAGCCCGGGACTAGCGGATGCGCAAGAGACCCAGTACTTC	CASSPGLADAQETQYF
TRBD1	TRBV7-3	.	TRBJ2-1	TGTGCCAGCAGCTTAACCAGGACAGGAGTCAATGAGCAGTTCTTC	CASSLTRTGVNEQFF
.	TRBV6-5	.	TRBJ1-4	TGTGCCAGCAGTTACTCTAGCCAGGCCCAAAAACTGTTTTTT	CASSYSSQAQKLFF
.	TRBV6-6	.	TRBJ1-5	TGTGCCAGCAGTTACTCGTCGCTATCGAGGGTTGGGGATGAGGATCAGCCCCAGCATTTT	CASSYSSLSRVGDEDQPQHF
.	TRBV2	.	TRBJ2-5	TGTGCCAGCAACGGTCCTGGCGGGGTCCAAGAGACCCAGTACTTC	CASNGPGGVQETQYF
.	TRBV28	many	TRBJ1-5	TGTGCCAGCAGCCCCGCAGTGAATCAGCCCCAGCATTTT	CASSPAVNQPQHF
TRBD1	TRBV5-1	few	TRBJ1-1	TGCGCCAGCAGCTTAGGGACAGGCACGGGTTGGATCGGCACTGAAGCTTTCTTT	CASSLGTGTGWIGTEAFF
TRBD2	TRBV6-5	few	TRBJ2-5	TGTGCCACCAGCCCAGCGGGGGAAGGAGAGACCCAGTACTTC	CATSPAGEGETQYF